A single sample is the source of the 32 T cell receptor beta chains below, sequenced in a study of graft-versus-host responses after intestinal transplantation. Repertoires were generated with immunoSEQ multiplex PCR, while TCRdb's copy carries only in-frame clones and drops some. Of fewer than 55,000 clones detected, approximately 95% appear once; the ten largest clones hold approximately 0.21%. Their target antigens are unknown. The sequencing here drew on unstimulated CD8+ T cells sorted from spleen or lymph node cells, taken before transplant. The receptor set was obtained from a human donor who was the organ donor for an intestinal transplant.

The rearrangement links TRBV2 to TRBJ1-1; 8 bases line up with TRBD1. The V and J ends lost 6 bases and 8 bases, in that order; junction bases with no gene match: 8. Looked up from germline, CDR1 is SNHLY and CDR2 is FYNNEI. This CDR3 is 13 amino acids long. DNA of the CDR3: TGTGCCAGCAGCGCCGAGACAGGGGTGGAAGCTTTCTTT. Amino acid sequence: CASSAETGVEAFF. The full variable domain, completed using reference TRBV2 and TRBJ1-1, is EPEVTQTPSHQVTQMGQEVILRCVPISNHLYFYWYRQILGQKVEFLVSFYNNEISEKSEIFDDQFSVERPDGSNFTLKIRSTKLEDSAMYFCASSAETGVEAFFGQGTRLTVV.

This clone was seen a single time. CDR3 sequence: CASSQAHVGPPNYGYTF. The CDR3 bases are TGCGCCAGCAGCCAAGCACATGTCGGACCCCCAAACTATGGCTACACCTTC. The chain has TRBV4-3 and TRBJ1-2; D remains unclear. The V end lost 1 base, the J end lost 2 bases, and 17 bases lay between the germline ends. The CDR3 runs to 17 residues. CDR1 is LGHNA, CDR2 YSLEER, per germline.

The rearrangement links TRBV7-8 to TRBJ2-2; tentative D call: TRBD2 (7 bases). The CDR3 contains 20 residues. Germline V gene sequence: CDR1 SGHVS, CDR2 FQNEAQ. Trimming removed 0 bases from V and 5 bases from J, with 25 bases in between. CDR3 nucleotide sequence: TGTGCCAGCAGCTTAGCGCGTAGTTTTAATTTGGGGGGGCCGACCGGGGAGCTGTTTTTT. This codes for CASSLARSFNLGGPTGELFF.

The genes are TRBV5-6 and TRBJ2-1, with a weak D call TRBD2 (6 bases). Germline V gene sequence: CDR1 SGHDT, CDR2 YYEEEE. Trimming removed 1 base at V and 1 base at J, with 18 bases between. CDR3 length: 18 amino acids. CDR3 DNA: TGTGCCAGCAGCTTGTTTATCTACAGCAGCGGGTCCTACAATGAGCAGTTCTTC. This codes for CASSLFIYSSGSYNEQFF.

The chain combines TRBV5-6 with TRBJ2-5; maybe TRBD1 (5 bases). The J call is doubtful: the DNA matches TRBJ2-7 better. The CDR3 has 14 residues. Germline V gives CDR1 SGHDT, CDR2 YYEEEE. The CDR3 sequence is CASSSGASSYEQYF. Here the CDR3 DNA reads TGTGCCAGCAGCTCTGGGGCCAGCTCCTACGAGCAGTACTTC.

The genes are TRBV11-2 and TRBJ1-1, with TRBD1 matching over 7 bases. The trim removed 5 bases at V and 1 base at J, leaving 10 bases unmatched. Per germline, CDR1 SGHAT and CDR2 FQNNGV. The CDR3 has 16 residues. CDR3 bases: TGTGCCAGCAGCCAGACAACAGGGGTAGGGAACACTGAAGCTTTCTTT. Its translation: CASSQTTGVGNTEAFF.

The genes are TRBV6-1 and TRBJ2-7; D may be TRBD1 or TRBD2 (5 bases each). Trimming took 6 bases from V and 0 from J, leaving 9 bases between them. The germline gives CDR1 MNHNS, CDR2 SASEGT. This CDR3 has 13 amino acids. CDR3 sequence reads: CASRGVPSYEQYF. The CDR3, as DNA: TGTGCCAGCAGGGGGGTACCCTCCTACGAGCAGTACTTC.

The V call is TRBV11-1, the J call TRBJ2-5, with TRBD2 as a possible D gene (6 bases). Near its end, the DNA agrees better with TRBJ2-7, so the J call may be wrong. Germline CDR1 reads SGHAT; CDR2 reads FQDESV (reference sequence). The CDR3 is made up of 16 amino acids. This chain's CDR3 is CASSPMAAGPAYEQYF. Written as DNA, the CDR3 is TGTGCCAGCAGCCCCATGGCGGCGGGGCCGGCATACGAGCAGTACTTC.

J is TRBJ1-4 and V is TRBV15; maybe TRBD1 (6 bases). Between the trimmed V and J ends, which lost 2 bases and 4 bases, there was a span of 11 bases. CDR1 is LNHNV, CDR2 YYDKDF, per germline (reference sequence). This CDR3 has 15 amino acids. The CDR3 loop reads CATSRPRQVNEKLFF. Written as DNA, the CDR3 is TGTGCCACCAGCAGACCCAGACAGGTTAATGAAAAACTGTTTTTT.

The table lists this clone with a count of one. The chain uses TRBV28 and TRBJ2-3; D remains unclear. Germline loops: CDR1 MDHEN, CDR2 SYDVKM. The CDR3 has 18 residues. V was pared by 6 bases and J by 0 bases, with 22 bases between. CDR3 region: CASSSLVVVLSSTDTQYF. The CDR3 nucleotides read TGTGCCAGCAGCTCTTTAGTCGTAGTTTTGTCTAGCACAGATACGCAGTATTTT.

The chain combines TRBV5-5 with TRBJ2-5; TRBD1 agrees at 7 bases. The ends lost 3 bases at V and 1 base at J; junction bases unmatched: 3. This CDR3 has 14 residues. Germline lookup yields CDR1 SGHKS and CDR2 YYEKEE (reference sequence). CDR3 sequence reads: CASSSGTVQETQYF. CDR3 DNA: TGTGCCAGCAGCTCTGGGACAGTCCAAGAGACCCAGTACTTC. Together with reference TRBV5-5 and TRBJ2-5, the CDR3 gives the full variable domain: DAGVTQSPTHLIKTRGQQVTLRCSPISGHKSVSWYQQVLGQGPQFIFQYYEKEERGRGNFPDRFSARQFPNYSSELNVNALLLGDSALYLCASSSGTVQETQYFGPGTRLLVL.

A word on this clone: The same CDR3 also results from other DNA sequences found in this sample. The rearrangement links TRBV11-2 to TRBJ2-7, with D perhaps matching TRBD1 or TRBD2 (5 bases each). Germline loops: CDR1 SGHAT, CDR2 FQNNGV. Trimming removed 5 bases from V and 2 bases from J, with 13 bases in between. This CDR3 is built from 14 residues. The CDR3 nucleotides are TGTGCCAGCAGCGGTCGTGTGGGGGCCTACGAGCAGTACTTC. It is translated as CASSGRVGAYEQYF.

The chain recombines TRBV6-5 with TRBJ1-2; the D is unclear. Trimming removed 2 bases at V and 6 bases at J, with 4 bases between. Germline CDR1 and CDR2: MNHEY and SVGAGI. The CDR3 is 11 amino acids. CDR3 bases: TGTGCCAGCAGTTACGGGGATGGCTACACCTTC. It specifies CASSYGDGYTF.

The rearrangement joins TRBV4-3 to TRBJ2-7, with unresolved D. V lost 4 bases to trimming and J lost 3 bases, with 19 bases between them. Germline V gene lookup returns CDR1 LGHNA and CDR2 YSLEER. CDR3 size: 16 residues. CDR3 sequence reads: CASSPMAGSQFYEQYF. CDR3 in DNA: TGCGCCAGCAGCCCTATGGCCGGGTCACAGTTCTACGAGCAGTACTTC.

CDR3 bases: TGTGCCTGGAGTTCGACAGGGGGTGGGGCCAACGTCCTGACTTTC. It codes for CAWSSTGGGANVLTF. V is TRBV30 and J is TRBJ2-6, with 9 bases fitting TRBD1. The CDR3 sequence is 15 residues long. Germline V gene lookup returns CDR1 GTSNPN and CDR2 SVGIG (reference sequence). V dropped 2 bases and J dropped 3; count of bases not matched to a gene: 2.

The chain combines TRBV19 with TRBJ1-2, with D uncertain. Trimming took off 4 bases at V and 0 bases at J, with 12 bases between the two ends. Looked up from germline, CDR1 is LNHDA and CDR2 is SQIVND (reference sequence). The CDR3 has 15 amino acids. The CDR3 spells CASSTHPVTNYGYTF. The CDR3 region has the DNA TGTGCCAGTAGTACCCACCCAGTAACTAACTATGGCTACACCTTC. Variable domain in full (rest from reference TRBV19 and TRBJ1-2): DGGITQSPKYLFRKEGQNVTLSCEQNLNHDAMYWYRQDPGQGLRLIYYSQIVNDFQKGDIAEGYSVSREKKESFPLTVTSAQKNPTAFYLCASSTHPVTNYGYTFGSGTRLTVV.

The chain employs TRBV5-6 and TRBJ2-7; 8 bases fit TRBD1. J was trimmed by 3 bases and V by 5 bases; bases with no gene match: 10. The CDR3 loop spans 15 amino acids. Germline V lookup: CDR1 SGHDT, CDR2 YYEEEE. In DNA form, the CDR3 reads TGTGCCAGCAGTCAAAGAGGACAGGGAATCTACGAGCAGTACTTC. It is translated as CASSQRGQGIYEQYF. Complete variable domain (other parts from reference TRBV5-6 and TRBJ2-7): DAGVTQSPTHLIKTRGQQVTLRCSPKSGHDTVSWYQQALGQGPQFIFQYYEEEERQRGNFPDRFSGHQFPNYSSELNVNALLLGDSALYLCASSQRGQGIYEQYFGPGTRLTVT.

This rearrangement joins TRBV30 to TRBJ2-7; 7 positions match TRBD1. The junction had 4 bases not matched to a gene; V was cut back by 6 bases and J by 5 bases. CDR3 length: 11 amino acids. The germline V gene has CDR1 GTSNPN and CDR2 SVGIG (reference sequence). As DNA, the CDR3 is TGTGCCTGTAACAGGGGCCACGAGCAGTACTTC. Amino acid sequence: CACNRGHEQYF.

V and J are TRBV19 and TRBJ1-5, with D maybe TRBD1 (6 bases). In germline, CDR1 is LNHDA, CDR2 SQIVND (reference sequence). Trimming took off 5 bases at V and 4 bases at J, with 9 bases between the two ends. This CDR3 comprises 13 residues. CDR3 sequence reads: CASSLTGNQPQHF. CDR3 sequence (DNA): TGTGCCAGTAGTCTAACAGGGAATCAGCCCCAGCATTTT.

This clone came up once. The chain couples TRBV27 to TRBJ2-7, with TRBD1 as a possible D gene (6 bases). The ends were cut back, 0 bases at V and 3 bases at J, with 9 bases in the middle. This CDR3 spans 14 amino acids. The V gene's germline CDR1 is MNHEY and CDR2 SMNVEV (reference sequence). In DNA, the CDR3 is TGTGCCAGCAGTTTATCGCCAGGGGTCTACGAGCAGTACTTC. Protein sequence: CASSLSPGVYEQYF.

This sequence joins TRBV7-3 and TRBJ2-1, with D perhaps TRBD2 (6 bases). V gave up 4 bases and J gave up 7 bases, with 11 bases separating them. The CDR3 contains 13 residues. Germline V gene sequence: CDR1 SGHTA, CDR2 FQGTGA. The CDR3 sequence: CASSSTGLNEQFF. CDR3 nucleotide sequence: TGTGCCAGCAGCTCGACGGGACTTAATGAGCAGTTCTTC.

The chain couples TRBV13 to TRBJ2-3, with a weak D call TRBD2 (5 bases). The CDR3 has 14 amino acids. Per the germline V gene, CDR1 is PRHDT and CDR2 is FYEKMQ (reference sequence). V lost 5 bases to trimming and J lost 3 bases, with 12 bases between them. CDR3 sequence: CASSPRTGTDTQYF. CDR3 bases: TGTGCCAGCAGCCCTAGAACGGGGACAGATACGCAGTATTTT.

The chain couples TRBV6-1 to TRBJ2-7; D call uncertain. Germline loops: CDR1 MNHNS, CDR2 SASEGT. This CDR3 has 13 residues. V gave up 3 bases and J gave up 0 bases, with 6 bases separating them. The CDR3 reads CASSDRTSYEQYF. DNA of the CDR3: TGTGCCAGCAGTGACCGGACCTCCTACGAGCAGTACTTC.

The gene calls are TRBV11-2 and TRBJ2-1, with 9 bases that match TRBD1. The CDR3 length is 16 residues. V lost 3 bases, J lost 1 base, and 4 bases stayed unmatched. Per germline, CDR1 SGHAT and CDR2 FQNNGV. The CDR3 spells CASSFSGTGSYNEQFF. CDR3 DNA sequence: TGTGCCAGCAGCTTTTCCGGGACAGGGTCCTACAATGAGCAGTTCTTC. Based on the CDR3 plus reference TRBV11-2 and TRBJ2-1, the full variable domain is EAGVAQSPRYKIIEKRQSVAFWCNPISGHATLYWYQQILGQGPKLLIQFQNNGVVDDSQLPKDRFSAERLKGVDSTLKIQPAKLEDSAVYLCASSFSGTGSYNEQFFGPGTRLTVL.

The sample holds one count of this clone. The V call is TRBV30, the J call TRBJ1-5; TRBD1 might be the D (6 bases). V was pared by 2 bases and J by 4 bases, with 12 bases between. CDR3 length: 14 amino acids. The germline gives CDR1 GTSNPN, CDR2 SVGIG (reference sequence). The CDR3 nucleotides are TGTGCCTGGAGTCTGGGGCAGGGGAATCAGCCCCAGCATTTT. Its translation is CAWSLGQGNQPQHF.

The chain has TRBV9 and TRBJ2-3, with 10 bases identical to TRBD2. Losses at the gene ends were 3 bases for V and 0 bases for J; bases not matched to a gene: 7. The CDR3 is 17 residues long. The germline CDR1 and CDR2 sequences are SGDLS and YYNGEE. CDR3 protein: CASSGAGGFSSTDTQYF. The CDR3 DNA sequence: TGTGCCAGCAGCGGAGCGGGGGGGTTCTCTAGCACAGATACGCAGTATTTT. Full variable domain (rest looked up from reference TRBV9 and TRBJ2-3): DSGVTQTPKHLITATGQRVTLRCSPRSGDLSVYWYQQSLDQGLQFLIQYYNGEERAKGNILERFSAQQFPDLHSELNLSSLELGDSALYFCASSGAGGFSSTDTQYFGPGTRLTVL.

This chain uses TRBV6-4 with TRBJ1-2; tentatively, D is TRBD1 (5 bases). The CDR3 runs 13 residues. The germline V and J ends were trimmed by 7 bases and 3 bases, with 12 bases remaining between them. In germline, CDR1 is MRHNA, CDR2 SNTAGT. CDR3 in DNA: TGTGCCAGCAAGGGACTGCTCGACTATGGCTACACCTTC. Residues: CASKGLLDYGYTF.

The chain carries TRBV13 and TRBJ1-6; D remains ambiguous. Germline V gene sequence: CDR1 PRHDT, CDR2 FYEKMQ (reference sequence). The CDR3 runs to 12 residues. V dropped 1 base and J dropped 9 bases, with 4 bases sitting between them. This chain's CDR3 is CASSLVPSPLHF. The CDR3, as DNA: TGTGCCAGCAGCTTAGTTCCTTCACCCCTCCACTTT. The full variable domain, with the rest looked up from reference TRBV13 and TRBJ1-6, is AAGVIQSPRHLIKEKRETATLKCYPIPRHDTVYWYQQGPGQDPQFLISFYEKMQSDKGSIPDRFSAQQFSDYHSELNMSSLELGDSALYFCASSLVPSPLHFGNGTRLTVT.

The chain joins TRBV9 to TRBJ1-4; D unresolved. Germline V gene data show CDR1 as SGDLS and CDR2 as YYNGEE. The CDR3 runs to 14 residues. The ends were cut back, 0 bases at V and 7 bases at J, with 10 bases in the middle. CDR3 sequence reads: CASSVGLYGEKLFF. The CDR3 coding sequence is TGTGCCAGCAGCGTAGGGTTGTATGGTGAAAAACTGTTTTTT. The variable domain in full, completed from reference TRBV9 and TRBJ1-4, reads DSGVTQTPKHLITATGQRVTLRCSPRSGDLSVYWYQQSLDQGLQFLIQYYNGEERAKGNILERFSAQQFPDLHSELNLSSLELGDSALYFCASSVGLYGEKLFFGSGTQLSVL.

CDR3 in DNA: TGTGCCAGCAGCAGGCTTCCGGCAGGGGCGGGTGAAGCTTTCTTT. It encodes CASSRLPAGAGEAFF. V usage is TRBV21-1 and J usage is TRBJ1-1; no DNA check was done on the table's D call, TRBD1. TRBV21-1 is assigned pseudogene status. This CDR3 is built from 15 residues.

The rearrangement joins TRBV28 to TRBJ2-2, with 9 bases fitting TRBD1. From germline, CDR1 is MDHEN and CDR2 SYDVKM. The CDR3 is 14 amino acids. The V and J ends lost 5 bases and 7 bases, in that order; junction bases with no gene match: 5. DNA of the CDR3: TGTGCCAGCAGTAGACAGGGGGACGGCGGGGAGCTGTTTTTT. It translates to CASSRQGDGGELFF.

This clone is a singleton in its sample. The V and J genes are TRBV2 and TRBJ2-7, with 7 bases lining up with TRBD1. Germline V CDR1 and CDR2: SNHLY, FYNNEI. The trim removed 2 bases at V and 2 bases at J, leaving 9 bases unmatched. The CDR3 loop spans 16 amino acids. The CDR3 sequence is CASSELAPGQTYEQYF. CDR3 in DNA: TGTGCCAGCAGTGAATTGGCACCGGGACAGACCTACGAGCAGTACTTC.